Listed below are T cell receptor beta chains from one sample, sequenced in a study of T-cell reconstitution after alpha-beta-depleted transplantation in children. TCRdb reprocessed the PCR reads with MiXCR, giving one entry per CDR3 protein. The repertoire holds fewer than 550,000 distinct CDR3 sequences, with around 15% as singletons. Sequencing was performed on PBMCs, mostly from graft donor cells, taken 360 days after TCRalphabeta/CD19-depleted stem cell transplant. The receptors here all came from a boy under two years old who had a stem cell transplant for Wiskott-Aldrich syndrome, so the T cells may come from the graft donor. CDR3s include the opening cysteine and the closing phenylalanine or tryptophan. Fields, in order: D gene, CDR3 length, J gene, V gene, clone size, CDR3 DNA, CDR3 protein. D genes are given only for firm matches. A clone size is listed for some rows: how often the clone was seen (once, few, many), or a class if it is expanded.

. | 12 | TRBJ2-2 | TRBV20-1 | . | TGCAGTGCTCCTCAGAACACCGGGGAGCTGTTTTTT | CSAPQNTGELFF
. | 17 | TRBJ2-4 | TRBV5-6 | many | TGTGCCAGCAGCTTGAATTTAGGGGGGTATGGCAAAAACATTCAGTACTTC | CASSLNLGGYGKNIQYF
. | 13 | TRBJ2-1 | TRBV27 | . | TGTGCCAGCACCTCCAGCTCCTACAATGAGCAGTTCTTC | CASTSSSYNEQFF
. | 14 | TRBJ2-5 | TRBV3-1 | . | TGTGCCAGCACCTTGGCAGGGCGTCAAGAGACCCAGTACTTC | CASTLAGRQETQYF
TRBD2 | 14 | TRBJ2-5 | TRBV20-1 | few | TGCAGTGCCTACTTAGCGGGAGTAATGGAGACCCAGTACTTC | CSAYLAGVMETQYF
. | 15 | TRBJ2-3 | TRBV4-1 | few | TGCGCCAGCAGCCCCTCTTCTACGACGACCCATACGCAGTATTTT | CASSPSSTTTHTQYF
TRBD2 | 17 | TRBJ2-3 | TRBV15 | many | TGTGCCACCAGCAGAGATCCAGCGGGAGGGTTAACAGATACGCAGTATTTT | CATSRDPAGGLTDTQYF
TRBD1 | 15 | TRBJ2-5 | TRBV15 | few | TGTGCCACCAGCGTAGATACAGGGGTCCGAGAGACCCAGTACTTC | CATSVDTGVRETQYF
. | 12 | TRBJ1-2 | TRBV6-6 | . | TGTGCCAGCAGACAGGGAGGGTATGGCTACACCTTC | CASRQGGYGYTF
TRBD2 | 17 | TRBJ2-7 | TRBV6-5 | few | TGTGCCAGCAGTTACTGGTTGGCGGGGGGACCTTCTTACGAGCAGTACTTC | CASSYWLAGGPSYEQYF
. | 13 | TRBJ2-5 | TRBV12-3/TRBV12-4 | few | TGTGCCAGCAGTTTCGAAATTGAAGAGACCCAGTACTTC | CASSFEIEETQYF
. | 13 | TRBJ2-7 | TRBV6-5 | few | TGTGCCAGCAGTTACTCGAGGGTCGACGAGCAGTACTTC | CASSYSRVDEQYF
. | 14 | TRBJ2-2 | TRBV6-5 | . | TGTGCCAGCAGGCCTCACAGGGATACCGGGGAGCTGTTTTTT | CASRPHRDTGELFF